A single sample is the source of the 14 T cell receptor beta chains below, sequenced in a study of technical replicates of blood from several donors. Generated by immunoSEQ multiplex PCR, the TCRdb table keeps only in-frame clones and is missing some. The sample yields some 94,000 clones, less than 96% seen once. The sequencing sample was made of T cells isolated from PBMCs. These receptors came from a human donor in good health.

This clone was counted a single time. The rearrangement joins TRBV5-1 to TRBJ2-1; TRBD1 is a possible D gene (5 bases). Per germline, CDR1 SGHRS and CDR2 YFSETQ. V was cut by 7 bases and J by 0 bases, with 11 bases left in between. The CDR3 extends over 14 amino acids. CDR3 sequence (DNA): TGCGCCAGCCGAGACAGTGACTCCTACAATGAGCAGTTCTTC. Encoded protein: CASRDSDSYNEQFF.

The chain couples TRBV2 to TRBJ1-4; TRBD1 matches at 11 bases. Per germline, CDR1 SNHLY and CDR2 FYNNEI. The CDR3 loop spans 14 amino acids. V dropped 6 bases and J dropped 7; count of bases not matched to a gene: 4. CDR3 in DNA: TGTGCCAGCAGGGACAGGGGGCCTGGTGAAAAACTGTTTTTT. This gives the protein CASRDRGPGEKLFF.

The V call is TRBV4-1, the J call TRBJ2-3; no reliable D call. Germline-derived CDR1 and CDR2 are MGHRA and YSYEKL. The germline V and J ends were trimmed by 1 base and 5 bases, with 13 bases remaining between them. The CDR3 contains 15 residues. The CDR3 here is CASSQVTYRGDTQYF. The CDR3 DNA reads TGCGCCAGCAGCCAAGTGACTTACCGTGGAGATACGCAGTATTTT.

The chain links TRBV7-6 to TRBJ2-7; 12 bases are a match to TRBD2. With 1 base clipped from V and 7 bases from J, the junction kept 2 bases outside the gene matches. Germline values: CDR1 SGHVS, CDR2 FNYEAQ. The CDR3 sequence is 14 residues long. DNA for the CDR3: TGTGCCAGCAGCTTAGGACTAGCGGGAGTGGAGCAGTACTTC. This sequence encodes CASSLGLAGVEQYF.

On this clone: Other DNA sequences from this sample encode an identical CDR3 as well. The chain combines TRBV30 with TRBJ1-5; D is perhaps TRBD1 (5 bases). From germline, CDR1 is GTSNPN and CDR2 SVGIG (reference sequence). The CDR3 has 13 amino acids. The V end was cut by 0 bases, the J end by 6 bases, with 9 bases between. The CDR3 DNA is TGTGCCTGGAGTGTACAAGGGGCTCAGCCCCAGCATTTT. Residues: CAWSVQGAQPQHF.

The chain uses TRBV5-1 and TRBJ1-1; D is undetermined. Germline V gives CDR1 SGHRS, CDR2 YFSETQ. The CDR3 length is 13 residues. Trimming cost V 2 bases and J 0 bases, with 5 bases left between them. This CDR3 is CASSLSLNTEAFF. In DNA form, the CDR3 reads TGCGCCAGCAGCTTATCTTTGAACACTGAAGCTTTCTTT.

The chain couples TRBV7-2 to TRBJ2-2, with TRBD2 identical over 13 bases. The length of the CDR3 is 15 residues. Germline V gene sequence: CDR1 SGHTA, CDR2 FQGNSA. J lost 6 bases, V lost 7 bases, and 5 bases had no gene match. The DNA of the CDR3 is TGTGCCAGCACCAGACTAGCGGGAGGATCCGGGGAGCTGTTTTTT. This sequence encodes CASTRLAGGSGELFF. Full variable domain (missing parts from reference TRBV7-2 and TRBJ2-2): GAGVSQSPSNKVTEKGKDVELRCDPISGHTALYWYRQSLGQGLEFLIYFQGNSAPDKSGLPSDRFSAERTGGSVSTLTIQRTQQEDSAVYLCASTRLAGGSGELFFGEGSRLTVL.

V is TRBV18 and J is TRBJ2-1; 9 bases align to TRBD2. The CDR3 spans 15 residues. Looked up from germline, CDR1 is KGHSH and CDR2 is LQKENI. J was trimmed by 7 bases and V by 0 bases; bases with no gene match: 4. The CDR3 region is CASSPPLAGWNEQFF. Written as DNA, the CDR3 is TGTGCCAGCTCACCACCACTAGCGGGTTGGAATGAGCAGTTCTTC.

The chain is built from TRBV2 and TRBJ2-6; TRBD1 is a possible D gene (6 bases). The CDR3 is 16 residues long. Deletions cut 5 bases from V and 2 bases from J, with 13 bases between. In germline, CDR1 is SNHLY, CDR2 FYNNEI. CDR3 coding DNA: TGTGCCAGCAGTATGGCAGGGGAAACTGGGGCCAACGTCCTGACTTTC. Translating it yields CASSMAGETGANVLTF. The full variable domain, completed using reference TRBV2 and TRBJ2-6, is EPEVTQTPSHQVTQMGQEVILRCVPISNHLYFYWYRQILGQKVEFLVSFYNNEISEKSEIFDDQFSVERPDGSNFTLKIRSTKLEDSAMYFCASSMAGETGANVLTFGAGSRLTVL.

The chain recombines TRBV30 with TRBJ2-4; D is possibly TRBD2 (7 bases). V was cut by 4 bases and J by 7 bases, with 20 bases left in between. Germline V CDR1 and CDR2: GTSNPN, SVGIG (reference sequence). The CDR3 covers 15 residues. This CDR3 is CAWNSAPGRGNIQYF. Written as DNA, the CDR3 is TGTGCCTGGAATAGTGCCCCAGGGAGGGGGAACATTCAGTACTTC.

CDR3 coding DNA: TGTGCCAGCAGCCCCCAACTAGAACCCGAAGAGACCCAGTACTTC. Amino acid sequence: CASSPQLEPEETQYF. V is TRBV9 and J is TRBJ2-5, with D possibly being TRBD2 (5 bases). V lost 4 bases to trimming and J lost 3 bases, with 16 bases between them. CDR3 size: 15 residues. Germline lookup yields CDR1 SGDLS and CDR2 YYNGEE.

The rearrangement joins TRBV19 to TRBJ2-3, with D perhaps assigned TRBD1 or TRBD2 (7 bases each). Germline CDR1 LNHDA, CDR2 SQIVND (reference sequence). Trimming removed 4 bases at V and 2 bases at J, with 16 bases between. The CDR3 is 16 amino acids. This CDR3 reads CASSKDREGYTDTQYF. CDR3 nucleotides: TGTGCCAGTAGTAAAGACAGGGAGGGGTACACAGATACGCAGTATTTT.

This CDR3 reads CASSLPEGRDEQYF. The CDR3 nucleotides are TGTGCCAGCAGTTTACCGGAGGGTCGGGACGAGCAGTACTTC. The chain combines TRBV28 with TRBJ2-7, with D possibly matching TRBD2 (6 bases). The V and J ends lost 2 bases and 5 bases respectively, with 13 bases between them. Germline CDR1 reads MDHEN; CDR2 reads SYDVKM. The CDR3 loop spans 14 amino acids.

V usage is TRBV6-5 and J usage is TRBJ1-2, with TRBD1 matching 7 bases. The ends lost 5 bases at V and 7 bases at J; junction bases unmatched: 1. The CDR3 runs 11 residues. Germline CDR1 MNHEY, CDR2 SVGAGI. The CDR3 sequence is CASSDRVGYTF. CDR3 coding DNA: TGTGCCAGCAGTGACAGGGTTGGCTACACCTTC.